Presented here are 12 T cell receptor beta chains from one specimen sequenced in a study of cytomegalovirus exposure and HLA in healthy donors (dated by TCRdb to about 2017). Library preparation employed the immunoSEQ multiplex PCR assay. TCRdb limited this immuneACCESS table to in-frame rearrangements with V and J called. A share of clones is missing; checked studies link under half to unresolved V genes, and the rest is unexplained. The sample profile shows 150,000 to 180,000 clones; approximately 86% of them were found once. Under 25% of the sample comes from the top ten. The sample comprised PBMCs. The source is a man between 18 and 35 years old in good health and CMV-seropositive.

The chain links TRBV5-4 to TRBJ1-1, with 9 bases identical to TRBD1. The CDR3 loop spans 17 amino acids. Germline V CDR1 and CDR2: SGHNT, YYREEE (reference sequence). Trimming at V came to 4 bases and at J to 1 base, leaving 11 bases not matched to a gene. CDR3 in amino acids: CASSRRGQGSPNTEAFF. The CDR3 DNA reads as TGTGCCAGCAGCCGCCGCGGACAGGGGTCTCCGAACACTGAAGCTTTCTTT.

Remarks on this clone: Other DNA sequences in this specimen translate into the identical CDR3. This chain joins TRBV9 and TRBJ1-1; D gene ambiguous. The V and J ends lost 3 bases and 1 base respectively, with 10 bases between them. CDR3 size: 14 residues. Germline CDR1 SGDLS, CDR2 YYNGEE. CDR3 nucleotide sequence: TGTGCCAGCAGCGCCCAGACGGGGAACACTGAAGCTTTCTTT. It is translated as CASSAQTGNTEAFF. Variable domain in full (rest from reference TRBV9 and TRBJ1-1): DSGVTQTPKHLITATGQRVTLRCSPRSGDLSVYWYQQSLDQGLQFLIQYYNGEERAKGNILERFSAQQFPDLHSELNLSSLELGDSALYFCASSAQTGNTEAFFGQGTRLTVV.

This clone was seen once. The rearrangement uses TRBV7-2 and TRBJ2-1; 7 bases map to TRBD1. V shed 2 bases and J 5 bases; nucleotides not matched to a gene: 3. The CDR3 is 14 residues long. Germline V gene sequence: CDR1 SGHTA, CDR2 FQGNSA. The CDR3 DNA reads TGTGCCAGCAGCTTAAGACAGGGAAACAATGAGCAGTTCTTC. Its protein is CASSLRQGNNEQFF.

The CDR3 DNA is TGTGCCAGCAGCCAGACTAGCGGGGGGGCTAATGAGCAGTTCTTC. Translating gives CASSQTSGGANEQFF. The genes are TRBV7-9 and TRBJ2-1; 14 bases match TRBD2. J was trimmed by 7 bases and V by 5 bases; bases with no gene match: 4. The germline V gene has CDR1 SEHNR and CDR2 FQNEAQ (reference sequence). The CDR3 has 15 residues.

This clone showed up just once. The J gene is TRBJ2-1, the V gene TRBV7-9; tentatively, D is TRBD2 (7 bases). CDR1 and CDR2 (germline): SEHNR, FQNEAQ (reference sequence). V was clipped by 1 base and J by 4 bases, with 14 bases between them. The CDR3 has 16 residues. CDR3 nucleotide sequence: TGTGCCAGCAGCTTAGGGGGGCTAGCGGTATACAATGAGCAGTTCTTC. Its protein product is CASSLGGLAVYNEQFF.

The rearrangement uses TRBV6-1 and TRBJ2-7, with TRBD1 matching over 7 bases. V lost 6 bases, J lost 2 bases, and 10 bases stayed unmatched. CDR1 MNHNS and CDR2 SASEGT come from the germline V gene. The CDR3 consists of 15 residues. The CDR3 spells CASSRTGPGAYEQYF. The CDR3 region has the DNA TGTGCCAGCAGCCGGACAGGACCCGGAGCCTACGAGCAGTACTTC.

The V gene is TRBV7-9, the J gene TRBJ1-2, with TRBD1 matching 8 bases. The V and J ends lost 5 bases and 2 bases, in that order; junction bases with no gene match: 13. Per germline, CDR1 SEHNR and CDR2 FQNEAQ (reference sequence). The CDR3 totals 17 residues. Here the CDR3 reads CASSPGDYRGRNYGYTF. The CDR3 DNA reads as TGTGCCAGCAGCCCGGGGGATTACAGGGGGAGGAACTATGGCTACACCTTC.

The CDR3 DNA is TGTGCCAGCAGCCTGGCGGGAACAGGGGGTGGGAATGAGCAGTTCTTC. Encoded protein: CASSLAGTGGGNEQFF. The J gene is TRBJ2-1, the V gene TRBV7-9; 8 bases map to TRBD1. The CDR3 totals 16 residues. V trimming: 5 bases; J trimming: 7 bases; junction bases outside the gene matches: 13. The germline gives CDR1 SEHNR, CDR2 FQNEAQ (reference sequence). Drawing the rest from reference TRBV7-9 and TRBJ2-1, the complete variable domain is DTGVSQNPRHKITKRGQNVTFRCDPISEHNRLYWYRQTLGQGPEFLTYFQNEAQLEKSRLLSDRFSAERPKGSFSTLEIQRTEQGDSAMYLCASSLAGTGGGNEQFFGPGTRLTVL.

The chain recombines TRBV6-5 with TRBJ2-3, with 7 bases that match TRBD1. The V and J ends lost 7 bases and 8 bases, in that order; junction bases with no gene match: 9. The CDR3 consists of 13 residues. Per germline, CDR1 MNHEY and CDR2 SVGAGI. The CDR3 is CASTDRWSGTQYF. For the CDR3, the DNA is TGTGCCAGCACGGACAGGTGGTCTGGTACGCAGTATTTT.

The V gene is TRBV6-5, the J gene TRBJ1-5; 8 positions agree with TRBD1. The V gene's germline CDR1 is MNHEY and CDR2 SVGAGI. V was clipped by 7 bases and J by 4 bases; unmatched bases: 6. CDR3 length equals 14 residues. The CDR3 DNA reads TGTGCCAGCAACCGGACAGGGCGAAATCAGCCCCAGCATTTT. Its translation: CASNRTGRNQPQHF.

The chain carries TRBV5-6 and TRBJ1-2, with TRBD1 matching over 10 bases. Trimming cost V 4 bases and J 10 bases; bases outside gene matches: 7. The germline V gene has CDR1 SGHDT and CDR2 YYEEEE. CDR3 length equals 13 residues. CDR3 sequence: CASSADRGKDYTF. The CDR3, as DNA: TGTGCCAGCAGCGCGGACAGGGGGAAAGACTACACCTTC. Looking up the rest from reference TRBV5-6 and TRBJ1-2 gives the full variable domain: DAGVTQSPTHLIKTRGQQVTLRCSPKSGHDTVSWYQQALGQGPQFIFQYYEEEERQRGNFPDRFSGHQFPNYSSELNVNALLLGDSALYLCASSADRGKDYTFGSGTRLTVV.

J is TRBJ2-1 and V is TRBV7-8, with D perhaps TRBD1 (6 bases). Between the trimmed V and J ends, which lost 8 bases and 6 bases, there was a span of 14 bases. The V gene's germline CDR1 is SGHVS and CDR2 FQNEAQ. The CDR3 is 13 amino acids. The CDR3 loop reads CASRVGRGNEQFF. The CDR3 region has the DNA TGTGCCAGCCGGGTGGGCAGGGGCAATGAGCAGTTCTTC.